This TCR beta chain was retrieved from a study of regulatory and conventional T cells in RAG deficiency. Sequencing used immunoSEQ multiplex PCR; TCRdb keeps in-frame clones, though not all of them. The data show 25,000 to 35,000 clones, with around 90% seen just once and 4.5% to 5.5% held by the top ten. Details on this clone: Its target is unknown.

V lost 1 base to trimming and J lost 2 bases; unmatched junction nucleotides: 7. The CDR3 length is 16 residues. Germline loops: CDR1 MGHRA, CDR2 YSYEKL. Whole-study findings and limits: Omenn CD25-high CD127-low cells may be activated cells, not true Tregs. RAG-deficient patients showed markedly lower Shannon entropy and higher Simpson indices than control T-cell subsets. Patient subsets had shorter CDR3s; Omenn Treg-Tconv overlap exceeded 85%.

These same records also appear under a second study, on regulatory T cells. That study reports: The primer mix had 52 TRBV and 13 TRBJ primers.

The sequenced material came from CD8+ T cells sorted from blood. The source of this sequence is a human donor in good health. This rearrangement joins TRBV4-1 to TRBJ2-7; 8 bases fit TRBD1. CDR3 sequence reads: CASSQGSGTGTYEQYF. As DNA, the CDR3 is TGCGCCAGCAGCCAAGGCTCCGGGACAGGAACCTACGAGCAGTACTTC.